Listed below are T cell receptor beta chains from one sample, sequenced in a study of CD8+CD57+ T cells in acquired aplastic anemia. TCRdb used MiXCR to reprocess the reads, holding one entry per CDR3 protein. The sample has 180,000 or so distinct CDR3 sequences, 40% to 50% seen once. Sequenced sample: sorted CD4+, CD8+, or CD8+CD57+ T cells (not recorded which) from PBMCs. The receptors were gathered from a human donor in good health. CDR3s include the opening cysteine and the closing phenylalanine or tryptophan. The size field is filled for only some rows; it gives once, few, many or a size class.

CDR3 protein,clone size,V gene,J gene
CASSGTSVGTQYF,-,TRBV2,TRBJ2-5
CSANPRGRGDTQYF,-,TRBV20-1,TRBJ2-3
CASSPTLGQGYGYTF,many,TRBV4-1,TRBJ1-2
CATSRGGAGRSYGAAFF,many,TRBV15,TRBJ1-1
CASSWTGGWNEQYF,-,TRBV25-1,TRBJ2-7
CASGFMETQYF,many,TRBV6-1,TRBJ2-5
CATSDAGKSGANVLTF,-,TRBV24-1,TRBJ2-6
CATRTENNEQFF,once,TRBV12-3/TRBV12-4,TRBJ2-1
CAMNRAKNTGELFF,-,TRBV10-3,TRBJ2-2
CSAVYGAANTEAFF,many,TRBV20-1,TRBJ1-1
CAISGRQESYEQYF,-,TRBV10-3,TRBJ2-7
CSGVSEQYF,-,TRBV29-1,TRBJ2-7
CASKHTVQSRIGGYTF,few,TRBV6-1,TRBJ1-2
CASSVARGNTEAFF,once,TRBV10-1,TRBJ1-1
CASSSPGRGQYF,-,TRBV28,TRBJ2-7
CASSELGGDLAGELFF,-,TRBV25-1,TRBJ2-2
CASSIGTVYNEQFF,-,TRBV19,TRBJ2-1
CATSRDRVLNSPLHF,many,TRBV15,TRBJ1-6
CASSLGTGGGYEQYF,-,TRBV5-1,TRBJ2-7
CATSDKHGSYEQYF,-,TRBV24-1,TRBJ2-7
CASSERAYNEQFF,few,TRBV2,TRBJ2-1
CASSPTSGTVEHYGYTF,many,TRBV14,TRBJ1-2
CAAQGRGSYEQYF,many,TRBV30,TRBJ2-7
CATSEPDRNYGYTF,few,TRBV24-1,TRBJ1-2
CASSLTSGKSTDTQYF,many,TRBV5-4,TRBJ2-3
CASSLGGMADTQYF,-,TRBV12-3/TRBV12-4,TRBJ2-3